The sequence of this T cell receptor beta chain was determined in a study of T cells in Graves' hyperthyroidism and ophthalmopathy (dated by TCRdb to between 2018 and 2021). About the study as a whole: Peripheral blood samples were taken at the time of initial diagnosis, prior to any treatment. To identify TCR V-J signatures that set the groups apart, the researchers used a discovery cohort of 100 patients, made up of around 40 with Graves' ophthalmopathy and some 55 with stable Graves' hyperthyroidism. Prospective prediction of ophthalmopathy was tested in an independent validation cohort of 18 to 20 hyperthyroidism patients and some 17 patients who later progressed to ophthalmopathy. The roughly 91 discovery patients were randomly split 7:3 into training and test sets. The study also compared thyroid tissue and blood T-cell repertoires from more than five Graves' hyperthyroidism patients. After blood sampling, hyperthyroidism patients were treated with methimazole at a starting dose of 30 mg daily, and ophthalmopathy patients were treated with high-dose intravenous methylprednisolone. TCR Vbeta CDR3 sequencing of 135 peripheral blood samples (around 45 ophthalmopathy, 75 or so hyperthyroidism and roughly 17 progressor patients) is reported in the paper.

Stable Graves' hyperthyroidism was defined as the absence of progression to ophthalmopathy over 18 months of follow-up. Hyperthyroidism patients were newly diagnosed, with disease duration under 2 months, and aged 18 to 65 years. Patients with uncontrolled infections, other autoimmune diseases, pregnancy or lactation were excluded. Diagnoses were established on the basis of clinical symptoms, serum thyroxine and TRAb, thyroid ultrasound, and orbital computed tomography. Ficoll-Paque density gradient centrifugation was used to isolate PBMCs from 8.5 to 10 ml of fresh peripheral blood. Trizol reagent was used to extract total RNA, and RNA quality was then checked on an Agilent 2100 Bioanalyzer. Amplification of TCR beta CDR3 regions was carried out from RNA transcripts. The first round of RT-PCR for the TCR CDR3 was performed with the HTBI primer set and the Qiagen OneStep RT-PCR kit. A second multiplex PCR round built the libraries, followed by size selection and purification. Paired-end sequencing of the libraries was performed with 100 bp reads on an Illumina HiSeq2000. The study's own analysis went as follows. Raw data were processed with SOAPnuke, discarding reads with adapters, uncalled bases, mean Phred below 15, or no exact constant-primer or identifier match. COPE v1.2.5 was used to merge high-quality paired reads, and clonotypes were defined as unique nucleotide sequences. MiTCR v1.1 was used to align the clonotypes against IMGT TRBV, TRBD and TRBJ reference segments. The analysis was restricted to V-J combinations with a frequency above 0.0001, which together covered 99% to 99.2% of the repertoires. A TCS score was defined as the ratio between F50 (clonal expansion) and ExV (chaos), using BLOSUM62-based TCRdist between CDR3 peptides within each V-J. Welch's t-statistics and random forest reduced fewer than 600 V-J features to roughly 13, which were used in a naive Bayes classifier (R e1071). TCRdb reran the public reads through fastp at Q25 and MiXCR, keeping productive beta chains. Every distinct CDR3 protein forms one entry, paired with its most common genes and DNA. The V and J calls shown here were made by TCRdb, not taken from the authors' results. The sample includes about 180,000 distinct CDR3 sequences, with 15% to 20% observed a single time. In total, the top ten clones hold around 27% of the sample.

Summary of the overall study and its limitations: No statistical method was used to fix the sample size in advance, and group allocation was not hidden from the investigators. In cross-validation, a model built on a 13 V-J signature told ophthalmopathy apart from stable hyperthyroidism with over 85% sensitivity and about 81% specificity, and in testing the same model reached 80%/75%. Blood samples also contained most of the expanded thyroid clonotypes (frequency above 0.001), which suggests that blood repertoires may reflect thyroid immune responses. In validation, the model predicted progression to ophthalmopathy with 55% to 71% sensitivity and approximately 78% specificity, a median of around six months before onset.

Reading from cysteine to phenylalanine, the CDR3 counts 12 amino acids. Here the CDR3 DNA is all that survives: 36 bases in frame from base 1. V is pared back by 10 bases and J by 3 bases, with 13 bases lying between the germline termini. CDR1 is given as MNHEY and CDR2 as SVGEGT, both from the germline V gene. This clonotype was detected ten times or more. It lacks a known antigen. No base quality values were provided; no much bigger clone lies one nucleotide off. The clonotype comes from a woman aged 50 to 65 with Graves' hyperthyroidism. The chain uses TRBV6-2 or TRBV6-3 and TRBJ2-7, with the D gene tentatively TRBD1 or TRBD2, based on 5 matching bases in each. Input material: blood. The bases read TGTGCCACCAACCGGGGCCTCTACGAGCAGTACTTC. Its translation reads: CATNRGLYEQYF.